Below are 8 T cell receptor beta chains sequenced from a single sample in a study of cytomegalovirus exposure and HLA in healthy donors. 13 Jbeta primers and 60 Vbeta primers were used for the PCR. Profiling relied on immunoSEQ multiplex PCR, and the TCRdb table lists in-frame clones only, not all of them. This table has 250,000 to 350,000 clones, roughly 85% appearing once. The sample consisted of PBMCs. The receptor set was obtained from a man aged 40-49 years in good health and CMV-seropositive.

This clone came up a few times. The chain uses TRBV4-3 and TRBJ2-1; D is perhaps TRBD1 (5 bases). This CDR3 is 15 amino acids long. CDR1 and CDR2 from the germline V gene are LGHNA and YSLEER. With 1 base removed from V and 3 bases from J, the gap between germline ends came to 10 bases. The CDR3 protein is CASSQGGAVYNEQFF. The CDR3 DNA sequence: TGCGCCAGCAGCCAAGGGGGCGCGGTCTACAATGAGCAGTTCTTC.

The chain combines TRBV7-8 with TRBJ2-5, with TRBD1 matching 7 bases. This CDR3 has 15 amino acids. Germline CDR1 and CDR2: SGHVS and FQNEAQ. V shed 1 base, J shed 3 bases, and the junction held 5 bases outside the gene matches. The CDR3 loop is CASSLGPDREETQYF. The CDR3 DNA follows: TGTGCCAGCAGCTTAGGCCCCGACAGGGAAGAGACCCAGTACTTC.

DNA of the CDR3: TGTGCCACCAGCAGGGACAGGTCGAGTTTTGTGACCTTC. Residues: CATSRDRSSFVTF. The V gene is TRBV15, the J gene TRBJ1-2, with 7 bases aligning to TRBD1. The CDR3 spans 13 residues. Unmatched junction bases numbered 12, after V lost 3 bases and J lost 14 bases. Germline lookup yields CDR1 LNHNV and CDR2 YYDKDF (reference sequence).

This CDR3 is CASRGGDGPYNEQFF. CDR3 nucleotides: TGTGCCAGCAGGGGCGGGGACGGTCCCTACAATGAGCAGTTCTTC. This chain uses TRBV6-1 with TRBJ2-1; D may be TRBD2 (6 bases). V lost 6 bases and J 2 bases, leaving 14 bases between the germline ends. Germline V gene sequence: CDR1 MNHNS, CDR2 SASEGT. CDR3 length: 15 amino acids.

J is TRBJ2-3 and V is TRBV21-1; the table's D call, TRBD1, has no DNA check behind it. TRBV21-1 is termed a pseudogene. The CDR3 extends over 16 amino acids. The CDR3 bases are TGTGCCAGCAGCAAGGGTGCAGGGGTCATCCCAGATACGCAGTATTTT. The encoded protein is CASSKGAGVIPDTQYF.

V is TRBV19 and J is TRBJ2-5; D ambiguous. From germline, CDR1 is LNHDA and CDR2 SQIVND (reference sequence). The CDR3 consists of 11 residues. Trimming cost V 7 bases and J 7 bases, with 10 bases left between them. The CDR3 DNA reads as TGTGCCAGTACCGGCAGAGGGACCCAGTACTTC. Its protein product is CASTGRGTQYF.

The chain joins TRBV19 to TRBJ2-7; D possibly corresponds to TRBD2 (6 bases). The ends were cut back, 8 bases at V and 6 bases at J, with 17 bases in the middle. Germline CDR1 is LNHDA and CDR2 is SQIVND (reference sequence). The length of the CDR3 is 13 residues. CDR3 residues: CASSTLLAGEQYF. The CDR3 DNA reads TGTGCCAGTTCGACCCTACTAGCAGGCGAGCAGTACTTC.

The chain links TRBV9 to TRBJ1-3; weak D call: TRBD1 (6 bases). Germline lookup yields CDR1 SGDLS and CDR2 YYNGEE. CDR3 length: 16 residues. V lost 4 bases and J 0 bases, leaving 14 bases between the germline ends. The CDR3 loop is CASSSQGGGSGNTIYF. The CDR3 DNA reads TGTGCCAGCAGCTCCCAAGGGGGGGGCTCTGGAAACACCATATATTTT.